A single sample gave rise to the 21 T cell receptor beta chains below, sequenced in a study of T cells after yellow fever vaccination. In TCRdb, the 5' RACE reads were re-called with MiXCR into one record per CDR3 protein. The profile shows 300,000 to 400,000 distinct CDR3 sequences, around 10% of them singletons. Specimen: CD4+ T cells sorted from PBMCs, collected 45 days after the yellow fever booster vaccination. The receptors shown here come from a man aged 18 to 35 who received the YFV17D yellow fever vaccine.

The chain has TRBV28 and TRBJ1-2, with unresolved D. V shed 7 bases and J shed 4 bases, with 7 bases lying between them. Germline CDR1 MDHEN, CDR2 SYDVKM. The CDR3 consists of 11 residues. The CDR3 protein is CASNPGYGYTF. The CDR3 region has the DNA TGTGCCAGCAATCCCGGCTATGGCTACACCTTC.

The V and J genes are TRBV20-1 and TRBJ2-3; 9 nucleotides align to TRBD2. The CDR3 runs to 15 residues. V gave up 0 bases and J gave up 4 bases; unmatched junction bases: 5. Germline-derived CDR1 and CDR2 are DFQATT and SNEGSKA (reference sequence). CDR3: CSARDQRGASDTQYF. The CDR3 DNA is TGCAGTGCTAGAGATCAGCGGGGGGCGTCAGATACGCAGTATTTT.

CDR3 in DNA: TGTGCCAGCAGTTACTCCCGGGACGGAGCCTATGGCTACACCTTC. Protein product: CASSYSRDGAYGYTF. The chain couples TRBV6-5 to TRBJ1-2, with TRBD1 as a possible D gene (5 bases). This CDR3 region has 15 residues. V gave up 0 bases and J gave up 4 bases, with 12 bases separating them. Germline CDR1 MNHEY, CDR2 SVGAGI.

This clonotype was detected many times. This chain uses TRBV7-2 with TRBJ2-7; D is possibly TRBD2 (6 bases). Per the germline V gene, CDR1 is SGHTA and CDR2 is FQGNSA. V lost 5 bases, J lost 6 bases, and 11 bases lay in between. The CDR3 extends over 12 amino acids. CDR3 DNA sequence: TGTGCCAGCAGCGTCCAGGAGGGCGAGCAGTACTTC. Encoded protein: CASSVQEGEQYF.

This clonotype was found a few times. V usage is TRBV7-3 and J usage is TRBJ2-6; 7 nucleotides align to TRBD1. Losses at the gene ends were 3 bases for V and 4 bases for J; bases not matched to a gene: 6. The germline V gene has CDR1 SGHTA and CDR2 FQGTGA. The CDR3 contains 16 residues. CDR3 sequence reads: CASSFVTGAGANVLTF. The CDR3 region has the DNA TGTGCCAGCAGCTTTGTTACAGGGGCGGGGGCCAACGTCCTGACTTTC.

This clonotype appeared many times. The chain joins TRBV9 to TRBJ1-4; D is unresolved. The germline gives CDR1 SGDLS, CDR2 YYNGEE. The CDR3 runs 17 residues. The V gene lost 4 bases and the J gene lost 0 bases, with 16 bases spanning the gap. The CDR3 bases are TGTGCCAGCAGCACCGGACGGAACTTTGCAACTAATGAAAAACTGTTTTTT. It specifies CASSTGRNFATNEKLFF.

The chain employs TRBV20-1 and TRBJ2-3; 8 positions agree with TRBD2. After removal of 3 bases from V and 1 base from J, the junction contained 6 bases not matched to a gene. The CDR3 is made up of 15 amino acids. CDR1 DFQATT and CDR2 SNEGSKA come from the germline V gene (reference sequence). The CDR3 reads CSASGGAHGTDTQYF. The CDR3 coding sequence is TGCAGTGCTAGCGGGGGGGCTCACGGCACAGATACGCAGTATTTT.

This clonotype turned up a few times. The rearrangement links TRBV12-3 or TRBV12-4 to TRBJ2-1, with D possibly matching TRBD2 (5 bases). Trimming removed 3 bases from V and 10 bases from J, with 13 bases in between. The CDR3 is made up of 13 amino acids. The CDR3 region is CASSFAGVDEQFF. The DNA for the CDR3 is TGTGCCAGCAGTTTTGCCGGGGTGGACGAGCAGTTCTTC.

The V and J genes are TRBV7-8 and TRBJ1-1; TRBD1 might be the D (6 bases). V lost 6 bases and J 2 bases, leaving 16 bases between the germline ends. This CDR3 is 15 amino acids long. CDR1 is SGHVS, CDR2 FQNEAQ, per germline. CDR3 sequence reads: CASRPIRTANTEAFF. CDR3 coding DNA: TGTGCCAGCAGACCCATTCGGACAGCAAACACTGAAGCTTTCTTT.

The CDR3 reads CASSATSGETQYF. CDR3 sequence (DNA): TGTGCCAGCAGTGCTACTAGCGGGGAGACCCAGTACTTC. The chain recombines TRBV6-5 with TRBJ2-5, with 9 nucleotides matching TRBD2. V was clipped by 5 bases and J by 5 bases; unmatched bases: 3. The CDR3 loop spans 13 amino acids. Germline V CDR1 and CDR2: MNHEY, SVGAGI.

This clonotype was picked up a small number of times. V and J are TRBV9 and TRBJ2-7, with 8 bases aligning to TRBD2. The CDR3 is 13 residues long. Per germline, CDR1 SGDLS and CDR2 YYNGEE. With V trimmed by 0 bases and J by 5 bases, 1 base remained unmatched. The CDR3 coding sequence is TGTGCCAGCAGCGTAGGCGGGGGGAACGAGCAGTACTTC. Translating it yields CASSVGGGNEQYF.

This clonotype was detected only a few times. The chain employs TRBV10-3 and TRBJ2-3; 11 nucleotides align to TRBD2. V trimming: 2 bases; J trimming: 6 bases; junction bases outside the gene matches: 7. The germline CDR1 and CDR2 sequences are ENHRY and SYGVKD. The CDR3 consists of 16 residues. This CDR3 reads CAISEPSSGGPDTQYF. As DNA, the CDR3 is TGTGCCATCAGTGAGCCCTCTAGCGGGGGGCCGGATACGCAGTATTTT.

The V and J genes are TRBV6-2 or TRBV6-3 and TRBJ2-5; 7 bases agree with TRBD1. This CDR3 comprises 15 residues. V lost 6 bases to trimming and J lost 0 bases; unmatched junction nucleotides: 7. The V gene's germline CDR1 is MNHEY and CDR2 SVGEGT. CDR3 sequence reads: CASSQIRGYQETQYF. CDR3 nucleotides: TGTGCCAGCAGCCAAATCAGGGGGTACCAAGAGACCCAGTACTTC.

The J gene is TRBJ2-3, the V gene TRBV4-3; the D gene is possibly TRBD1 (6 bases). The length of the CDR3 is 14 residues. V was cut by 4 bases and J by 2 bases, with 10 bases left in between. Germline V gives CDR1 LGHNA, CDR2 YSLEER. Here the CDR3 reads CASSRRDNTDTQYF. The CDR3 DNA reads TGCGCCAGCAGCCGCCGGGACAACACAGATACGCAGTATTTT.

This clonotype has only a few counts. The CDR3 is CASSIGQGVHEQFF. In DNA form, the CDR3 reads TGTGCCAGTAGTATTGGACAGGGGGTACATGAGCAGTTCTTC. V is TRBV19 and J is TRBJ2-1, with 10 bases fitting TRBD1. Germline-derived CDR1 and CDR2 are LNHDA and SQIVND (reference sequence). The CDR3 spans 14 residues. V lost 3 bases to trimming and J lost 8 bases; unmatched junction nucleotides: 4.

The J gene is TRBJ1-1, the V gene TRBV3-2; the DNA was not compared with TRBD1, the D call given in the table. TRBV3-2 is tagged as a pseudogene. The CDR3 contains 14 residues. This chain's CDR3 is CASSHTYSGAEAFF. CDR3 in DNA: TGTGCCAGCAGCCATACATACTCGGGGGCTGAAGCTTTCTTT.

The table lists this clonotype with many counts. CDR3 protein: CASSMDYGELFF. Here the CDR3 DNA reads TGTGCCAGCAGTATGGACTACGGGGAGCTGTTTTTT. The chain employs TRBV27 and TRBJ2-2; TRBD2 is a possible D gene (6 bases). The CDR3 covers 12 residues. V was shortened by 5 bases and J by 7 bases, with 8 bases between the two germline ends. Germline CDR1 reads MNHEY; CDR2 reads SMNVEV (reference sequence).

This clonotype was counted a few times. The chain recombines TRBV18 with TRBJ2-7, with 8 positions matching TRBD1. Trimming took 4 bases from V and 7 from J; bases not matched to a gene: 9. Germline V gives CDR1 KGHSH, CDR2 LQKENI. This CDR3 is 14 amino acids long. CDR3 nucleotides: TGTGCCAGCTCACGACAGGGGCAGGAGGGTGAGCAGTACTTC. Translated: CASSRQGQEGEQYF.

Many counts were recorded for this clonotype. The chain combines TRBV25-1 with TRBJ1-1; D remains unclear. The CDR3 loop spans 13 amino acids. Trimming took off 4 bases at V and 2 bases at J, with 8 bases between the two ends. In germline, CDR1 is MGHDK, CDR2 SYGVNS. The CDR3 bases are TGTGCCAGCAGTGGCCAGACAAACACTGAAGCTTTCTTT. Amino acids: CASSGQTNTEAFF.

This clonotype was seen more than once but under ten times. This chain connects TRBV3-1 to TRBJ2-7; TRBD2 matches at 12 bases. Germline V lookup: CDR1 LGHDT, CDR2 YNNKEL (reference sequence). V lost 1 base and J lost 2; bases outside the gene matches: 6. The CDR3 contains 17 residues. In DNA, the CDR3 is TGTGCCAGCAGCCAAGTTGCCCTAGCGGGGGGGCCCTACGAGCAGTACTTC. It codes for CASSQVALAGGPYEQYF.

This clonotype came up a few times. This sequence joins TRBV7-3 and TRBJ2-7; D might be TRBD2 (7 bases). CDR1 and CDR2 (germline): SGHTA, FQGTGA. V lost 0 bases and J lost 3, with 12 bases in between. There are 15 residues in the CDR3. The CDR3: CASSLTAGDNYEQYF. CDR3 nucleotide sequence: TGTGCCAGCAGCTTAACCGCGGGGGACAACTACGAGCAGTACTTC.